What follows are 2 T cell receptor beta chains derived from one specimen sequenced in a study of Ad26.COV2.S vaccination and SARS-CoV-2 variants. Method: immunoSEQ multiplex PCR; TCRdb's copy keeps in-frame clones and lacks some. The sample shows under 150,000 clones, 86% of them seen only once. Sequenced here: peripheral blood, sampled after recovery from COVID-19. The receptors originated from a human donor who had recovered from COVID-19.

This clone was observed a handful of times. DNA of the CDR3: TGTGCCAGCTCACCTTCTATGAGGGAGGAAGCTTTCTTT. Protein product: CASSPSMREEAFF. The chain couples TRBV18 to TRBJ1-1; D gene ambiguous. V was pared by 3 bases and J by 8 bases, with 13 bases between. The CDR3 is 13 amino acids. Germline CDR1 is KGHSH and CDR2 is LQKENI.

The V gene is TRBV28, the J gene TRBJ1-6; unclear D gene. Germline V CDR1 and CDR2: MDHEN, SYDVKM. The CDR3 has 14 residues. V was trimmed by 8 bases and J by 0 bases, leaving 8 bases between them. The CDR3 DNA follows: TGTGCCAGCCTCACCGTCTCCTATAATTCACCCCTCCACTTT. It specifies CASLTVSYNSPLHF.